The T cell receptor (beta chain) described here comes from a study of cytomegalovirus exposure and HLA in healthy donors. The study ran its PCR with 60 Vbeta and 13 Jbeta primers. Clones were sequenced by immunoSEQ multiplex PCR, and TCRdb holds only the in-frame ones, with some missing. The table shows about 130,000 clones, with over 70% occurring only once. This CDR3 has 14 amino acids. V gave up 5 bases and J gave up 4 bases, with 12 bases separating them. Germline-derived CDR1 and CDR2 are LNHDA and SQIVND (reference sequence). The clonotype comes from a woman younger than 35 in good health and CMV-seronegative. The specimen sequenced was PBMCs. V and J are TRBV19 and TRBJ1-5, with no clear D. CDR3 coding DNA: TGTGCCAGTAGTCCCCTTTCTTTAAATCAGCCCCAGCATTTT. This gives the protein CASSPLSLNQPQHF.